Listed below are T cell receptor beta chains from one sample, sequenced in a study of cytomegalovirus exposure and HLA in healthy donors. Profiled with immunoSEQ multiplex PCR; TCRdb holds only in-frame clones, not every one. The sample includes about 160,000 clones, around 74% seen only once; the top ten take around 1.3%. The source material was PBMCs. These TCRs come from a woman aged 30 to 39 in good health and CMV-seronegative. Each CDR3 is given with its conserved first and last residue. Each record gives: V gene, D gene, J gene, clone size, CDR3 DNA, CDR3 protein. A D gene is named only where the DNA matches it firmly. The size of a clone is reported for some rows only, either as once, few or many, or as a class for expanded clones.

v_call: TRBV10-3; d_call: TRBD2; j_call: TRBJ2-1; clone_size: NA; cdr3_nt: TGTGCCATCAGTGGGCAAGCGGGGGGCAATGAGCAGTTCTTC; cdr3_aa: CAISGQAGGNEQFF
v_call: TRBV2; d_call: TRBD2; j_call: TRBJ2-3; clone_size: NA; cdr3_nt: TGTGCCAGCAGGCTACTAGCGGGGGCAGATACGCAGTATTTT; cdr3_aa: CASRLLAGADTQYF
v_call: TRBV6-6; d_call: NA; j_call: TRBJ2-1; clone_size: NA; cdr3_nt: TGTGCCAGCGGTGGGGGAGTAGCGGACTCCTACAATGAGCAGTTCTTC; cdr3_aa: CASGGGVADSYNEQFF
v_call: TRBV29-1; d_call: NA; j_call: TRBJ2-3; clone_size: NA; cdr3_nt: TGCAGCGTTGAAGCCCCGGGTCTGGGGCAGTATTTT; cdr3_aa: CSVEAPGLGQYF
v_call: TRBV9; d_call: NA; j_call: TRBJ2-1; clone_size: NA; cdr3_nt: TGTGCCAGCAGCGGGATTCAGGGAAGCTCCTACAATGAGCAGTTCTTC; cdr3_aa: CASSGIQGSSYNEQFF
v_call: TRBV7-2; d_call: TRBD2; j_call: TRBJ2-3; clone_size: few; cdr3_nt: TGTGCCAGCAGCCCATTGGGTGTTAGCGGGGCAGATACGCAGTATTTT; cdr3_aa: CASSPLGVSGADTQYF
v_call: TRBV7-2; d_call: NA; j_call: TRBJ2-7; clone_size: NA; cdr3_nt: TGTGCCAGCAGCTCCCGGGAGGGGGCGTCAGAGCAGTACTTC; cdr3_aa: CASSSREGASEQYF
v_call: TRBV11-3; d_call: NA; j_call: TRBJ1-1; clone_size: NA; cdr3_nt: TGTGCCAGCAGCTTAGCTATGGACACTGAAGCTTTCTTT; cdr3_aa: CASSLAMDTEAFF
v_call: TRBV30; d_call: NA; j_call: TRBJ1-1; clone_size: NA; cdr3_nt: TGTGCCTGGAGTCGACAGGCGAACACTGAAGCTTTCTTT; cdr3_aa: CAWSRQANTEAFF
v_call: TRBV6-1; d_call: TRBD1; j_call: TRBJ2-3; clone_size: once; cdr3_nt: TGTGCCAGCAGTTCGGGACAGGGCACAGATACGCAGTATTTT; cdr3_aa: CASSSGQGTDTQYF
v_call: TRBV6-5; d_call: NA; j_call: TRBJ2-3; clone_size: once; cdr3_nt: TGTGCCAGCAGTGTCGGCACAGATACGCAGTATTTT; cdr3_aa: CASSVGTDTQYF
v_call: TRBV7-9; d_call: NA; j_call: TRBJ1-1; clone_size: NA; cdr3_nt: TGTGCCAGCAGCTTAGCCGGGGGAGGGGGGACTGAAGCTTTCTTT; cdr3_aa: CASSLAGGGGTEAFF
v_call: TRBV6-5; d_call: NA; j_call: TRBJ1-2; clone_size: NA; cdr3_nt: TGTGCCAGCAGTCCCAGACAGAACTATGGCTACACCTTC; cdr3_aa: CASSPRQNYGYTF
v_call: TRBV7-7; d_call: NA; j_call: TRBJ2-7; clone_size: once; cdr3_nt: TGTGCCAGCAGCCCCCGGGGGAGCTCCTACGAGCAGTACTTC; cdr3_aa: CASSPRGSSYEQYF
v_call: TRBV7-2; d_call: TRBD1; j_call: TRBJ1-5; clone_size: NA; cdr3_nt: TGTGCCAGCAGCCAGGACAGGGGAAGTCAGCCCCAGCATTTT; cdr3_aa: CASSQDRGSQPQHF
v_call: TRBV19; d_call: NA; j_call: TRBJ1-5; clone_size: NA; cdr3_nt: TGTGCCAGTAGTATAGATAGTAGGCCCCAGCATTTT; cdr3_aa: CASSIDSRPQHF
v_call: TRBV18; d_call: NA; j_call: TRBJ2-2; clone_size: NA; cdr3_nt: TGTGCCAGCTTCCCGAAGGCGGGACGAGACACCGGGGAGCTGTTTTTT; cdr3_aa: CASFPKAGRDTGELFF
v_call: TRBV9; d_call: NA; j_call: TRBJ2-2; clone_size: NA; cdr3_nt: TGTGCCAGCAGCGTAAGTTTAGATTACACCGGGGAGCTGTTTTTT; cdr3_aa: CASSVSLDYTGELFF
v_call: TRBV5-6; d_call: TRBD1; j_call: TRBJ1-1; clone_size: NA; cdr3_nt: TGTGCCAGCCTAAGGGAACAGGGGGTCGGCGTGGTCGCTGAAGCTTTCTTT; cdr3_aa: CASLREQGVGVVAEAFF
v_call: TRBV2; d_call: NA; j_call: TRBJ2-7; clone_size: NA; cdr3_nt: TGTGCCAGCAGTGGACAGCTCTACGAGCAGTACTTC; cdr3_aa: CASSGQLYEQYF
v_call: TRBV18; d_call: TRBD1; j_call: TRBJ1-5; clone_size: NA; cdr3_nt: TGTGCCAGCTCACCGTTTACAGGGGATCAGCCCCAGCATTTT; cdr3_aa: CASSPFTGDQPQHF
v_call: TRBV27; d_call: NA; j_call: TRBJ1-6; clone_size: NA; cdr3_nt: TGTGCCAGCAGTCTACAGGGTTCAGTCTTCTCCTATAATTCACCCCTCCACTTT; cdr3_aa: CASSLQGSVFSYNSPLHF
v_call: TRBV13; d_call: TRBD1; j_call: TRBJ1-5; clone_size: NA; cdr3_nt: TGTGCCAGCAGCTTAGCGTCTACAGGGGGGACCAATCAGCCCCAGCATTTT; cdr3_aa: CASSLASTGGTNQPQHF
v_call: TRBV7-9; d_call: TRBD2; j_call: TRBJ2-3; clone_size: few; cdr3_nt: TGTGCCAGCAGCTTTAGCGGGGGGAGCACAGATACGCAGTATTTT; cdr3_aa: CASSFSGGSTDTQYF
v_call: TRBV25-1; d_call: NA; j_call: TRBJ2-3; clone_size: once; cdr3_nt: TGTGCCAGCAGTGCTAAAGATACGCAGTATTTT; cdr3_aa: CASSAKDTQYF
v_call: TRBV5-1; d_call: TRBD1; j_call: TRBJ2-5; clone_size: NA; cdr3_nt: TGCGCCAGCAGCTCTTATAAACAGGGGGCGGGCGAGACCCAGTACTTC; cdr3_aa: CASSSYKQGAGETQYF
v_call: TRBV7-3; d_call: TRBD1; j_call: TRBJ2-7; clone_size: NA; cdr3_nt: TGTGCCAGCAGCCGGGACAGGGGGGCGTCCTACGAGCAGTACTTC; cdr3_aa: CASSRDRGASYEQYF
v_call: TRBV19; d_call: TRBD2; j_call: TRBJ2-2; clone_size: few; cdr3_nt: TGTGCCAGTAGTATAGGAAGCGGGGGTCGGGGCGGGGAGCTGTTTTTT; cdr3_aa: CASSIGSGGRGGELFF